This entry lists 17 T cell receptor beta chains sequenced from one sample in a study of control samples from healthy donors and cancer patients (TCRdb year 2020). Libraries came from the immunoSEQ multiplex PCR assay. TCRdb took this table from immuneACCESS and kept in-frame rearrangements with V and J called. Such tables lack part of the clones; where checked against another copy, unresolved V genes explain under half of the gap, and the rest is unexplained. The sample table contains some 98,000 clones; only one count was recorded for around 85% of them. The biggest ten clones account for under 50% of the sample. Sequencing was carried out using PBMCs. These receptors were taken from a man aged 70-80 years with lung cancer.

This clone was recorded a few times. The chain has TRBV10-2 and TRBJ1-5; no definite D call. Trimming took 5 bases from V and 0 from J, leaving 8 bases between them. Germline V lookup: CDR1 WSHSY, CDR2 SAAADI. The CDR3 extends over 14 amino acids. The CDR3 bases are TGCGCCAGCAGTAGAGGGAATAGCAATCAGCCCCAGCATTTT. Translation: CASSRGNSNQPQHF.

The rearrangement joins TRBV11-3 to TRBJ2-2; D possibly matches TRBD1 or TRBD2 (5 bases each). CDR1 is SGHNT and CDR2 is YENEEA in the germline V gene. Trimming cost V 2 bases and J 5 bases, with 6 bases left between them. The CDR3 runs 13 residues. As DNA, the CDR3 is TGTGCCAGCAGCTTATGGGGGACCGGGGAGCTGTTTTTT. This translates into CASSLWGTGELFF.

The chain couples TRBV10-2 to TRBJ2-7; D gene ambiguous. The CDR3 runs to 14 residues. Germline CDR1 and CDR2: WSHSY and SAAADI. With 6 bases removed from V and 0 bases from J, the gap between germline ends came to 12 bases. CDR3 amino acids: CASSGNSDSYEQYF. CDR3 nucleotide sequence: TGCGCCAGCAGCGGTAACAGTGACTCCTACGAGCAGTACTTC.

The V gene is TRBV2, the J gene TRBJ2-7; TRBD1 is a possible D gene (5 bases). The CDR3 covers 13 residues. CDR1 and CDR2 from the germline V gene are SNHLY and FYNNEI. Trimming left V 6 bases short and J 3 bases short, with 12 bases between. CDR3 region: CASRGQPLYEQYF. The CDR3 DNA reads as TGTGCCAGCAGAGGACAACCCCTCTACGAGCAGTACTTC.

CDR3 nucleotides: TGTGCCAGCTCAGTAACAGGGTGGAACACTGAAGCTTTCTTT. Residues: CASSVTGWNTEAFF. V is TRBV18 and J is TRBJ1-1; the D gene is possibly TRBD1 (6 bases). The CDR3 runs to 14 residues. Germline-derived CDR1 and CDR2 are KGHSH and LQKENI. The ends were cut back, 5 bases at V and 1 base at J, with 11 bases in the middle.

This clone was seen only once. The rearrangement uses TRBV29-1 and TRBJ1-1, with D possibly TRBD1 on 5 matching bases. CDR1 SQVTM and CDR2 ANQGSEA come from the germline V gene. This CDR3 region has 14 residues. V dropped 5 bases and J dropped 2 bases, with 15 bases sitting between them. As DNA, the CDR3 is TGCAGCGTTCTTGGGGCACAAGGAAACACTGAAGCTTTCTTT. Protein product: CSVLGAQGNTEAFF.

The chain joins TRBV5-6 to TRBJ1-1, with a tentative D call TRBD1 (5 bases). V gave up 3 bases and J gave up 4 bases, with 10 bases separating them. Germline V gene sequence: CDR1 SGHDT, CDR2 YYEEEE. The CDR3 sequence is 13 residues long. The CDR3 sequence: CASSWAGGTEAFF. The CDR3 DNA sequence: TGTGCCAGCAGCTGGGCGGGGGGCACTGAAGCTTTCTTT.

The J gene is TRBJ2-1, the V gene TRBV9; D tentatively fits TRBD1 or TRBD2 (5 bases each). CDR3 length equals 16 residues. Trimming pared 1 base from V and 0 bases from J, leaving 11 bases between. Germline CDR1 reads SGDLS; CDR2 reads YYNGEE. CDR3 loop: CASSVWDGGSYNEQFF. The CDR3 DNA follows: TGTGCCAGCAGCGTATGGGATGGGGGCTCCTACAATGAGCAGTTCTTC.

The chain has TRBV3-1 (or the pseudogene TRBV3-2) and TRBJ2-7; no clear D gene. This CDR3 is built from 13 residues. V lost 1 base to trimming and J lost 3 bases, with 7 bases between them. Germline-derived CDR1 and CDR2 are LGHDT and YNNKEL (reference sequence). CDR3 region: CASSQVPGYEQYF. The CDR3 DNA sequence: TGTGCCAGCAGCCAAGTTCCCGGCTACGAGCAGTACTTC.

The chain employs TRBV15 and TRBJ2-7; 8 bases align to TRBD2. V shed 1 base and J 2 bases; nucleotides not matched to a gene: 10. Germline V gives CDR1 LNHNV, CDR2 YYDKDF (reference sequence). This CDR3 region has 17 residues. The CDR3 nucleotides read TGTGCCACCAGCAGAGTCGCGGGGGGCGCTAGAACCTACGAGCAGTACTTC. The encoded protein is CATSRVAGGARTYEQYF. The full variable domain, with the rest looked up from reference TRBV15 and TRBJ2-7, is DAMVIQNPRYQVTQFGKPVTLSCSQTLNHNVMYWYQQKSSQAPKLLFHYYDKDFNNEADTPDNFQSRRPNTSFCFLDIRSPGLGDTAMYLCATSRVAGGARTYEQYFGPGTRLTVT.

This chain connects TRBV7-9 to TRBJ2-5; D unclear. V gave up 2 bases and J gave up 1 base, with 11 bases separating them. The CDR3 extends over 15 amino acids. CDR1 SEHNR and CDR2 FQNEAQ come from the germline V gene (reference sequence). CDR3 sequence reads: CASSLNLQPQETQYF. CDR3 coding DNA: TGTGCCAGCAGCTTAAATCTACAGCCCCAAGAGACCCAGTACTTC.

The chain is built from TRBV5-5 and TRBJ2-1, with a tentative D call TRBD1 (6 bases). V lost 4 bases and J 8 bases, leaving 22 bases between the germline ends. The germline CDR1 and CDR2 sequences are SGHKS and YYEKEE (reference sequence). This CDR3 spans 16 amino acids. CDR3 coding DNA: TGTGCCAGCAGCCCCTCCCCCAGGGGCGCCGGTGATGAGCAGTTCTTC. It is translated as CASSPSPRGAGDEQFF.

In its sample, this clone was seen a few times. The V gene is TRBV6-1, the J gene TRBJ2-7; 9 nucleotides align to TRBD2. Germline V gene lookup returns CDR1 MNHNS and CDR2 SASEGT. The V gene end was trimmed by 0 bases and the J gene end by 1 base; junction bases not matched to a gene: 10. The CDR3 has 18 residues. The CDR3 sequence: CASSEALRASGVSYEQYF. DNA for the CDR3: TGTGCCAGCAGTGAAGCGCTTCGGGCTAGCGGGGTTTCCTACGAGCAGTACTTC.

The chain uses TRBV7-9 and TRBJ2-1; maybe TRBD2 (6 bases). V lost 3 bases to trimming and J lost 9 bases, with 15 bases between them. Germline CDR1 is SEHNR and CDR2 is FQNEAQ (reference sequence). The CDR3 length is 14 residues. In DNA, the CDR3 is TGTGCCAGCAGCTTCCTAGCGAACTCGGGTGAGCAGTTCTTC. It encodes CASSFLANSGEQFF.

This clone showed up just a few times. The rearrangement joins TRBV5-1 to TRBJ2-2, with D hard to call. The CDR3 loop spans 14 amino acids. The germline V and J ends were trimmed by 4 bases and 6 bases, with 13 bases remaining between them. CDR1 and CDR2 from the germline V gene are SGHRS and YFSETQ. CDR3 DNA sequence: TGCGCCAGCAGCCCCCCAGCCCAGCCCGGGGAGCTGTTTTTT. Its protein is CASSPPAQPGELFF.

This chain uses TRBV25-1 with TRBJ1-2; 9 positions match TRBD1. The CDR3 loop spans 14 amino acids. Germline V gene sequence: CDR1 MGHDK, CDR2 SYGVNS. With V trimmed by 4 bases and J by 8 bases, 8 bases remained unmatched. Here the CDR3 reads CASSAHVGTGGYTF. The CDR3 bases are TGTGCCAGCAGTGCTCATGTAGGGACAGGGGGCTACACCTTC.

CDR3 sequence reads: CASSDRDRGNYGYTF. CDR3 DNA sequence: TGTGCCAGCAGTGACCGGGACAGGGGTAACTATGGCTACACCTTC. The rearrangement joins TRBV6-4 to TRBJ1-2; the match to TRBD1 covers 10 bases. Germline CDR1 is MRHNA and CDR2 is SNTAGT. V was pared by 2 bases and J by 1 base, with 1 base of the junction left unmatched. This CDR3 spans 15 amino acids.